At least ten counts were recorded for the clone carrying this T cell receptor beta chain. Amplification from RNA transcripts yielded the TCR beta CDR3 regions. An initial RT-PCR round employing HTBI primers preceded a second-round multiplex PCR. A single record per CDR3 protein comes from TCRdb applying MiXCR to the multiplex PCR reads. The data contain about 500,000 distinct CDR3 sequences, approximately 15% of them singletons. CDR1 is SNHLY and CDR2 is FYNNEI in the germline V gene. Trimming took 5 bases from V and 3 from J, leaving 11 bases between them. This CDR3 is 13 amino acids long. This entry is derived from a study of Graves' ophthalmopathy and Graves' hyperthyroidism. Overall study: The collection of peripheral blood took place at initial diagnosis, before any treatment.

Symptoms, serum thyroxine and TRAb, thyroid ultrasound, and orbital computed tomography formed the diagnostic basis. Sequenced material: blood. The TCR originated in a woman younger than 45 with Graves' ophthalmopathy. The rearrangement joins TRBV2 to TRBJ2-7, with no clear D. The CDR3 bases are TGTGCCAGCAGTATCCCGTTCAACTACGAGCAGTACTTC. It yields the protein CASSIPFNYEQYF. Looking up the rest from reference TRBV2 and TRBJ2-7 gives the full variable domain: EPEVTQTPSHQVTQMGQEVILRCVPISNHLYFYWYRQILGQKVEFLVSFYNNEISEKSEIFDDQFSVERPDGSNFTLKIRSTKLEDSAMYFCASSIPFNYEQYFGPGTRLTVT.